A single sample gave rise to the 9 T cell receptor beta chains below, sequenced in a study of PD-1 blockade in classical Hodgkin lymphoma. TCRdb's table, derived via immunoSEQ multiplex PCR, lists solely in-frame clones and lacks some. The data show some 35,000 clones, more than 85% seen once. The time point: newly diagnosed, previously untreated cHL patient sample. By magnetic negative selection, CD4+ T cells were purified from thawed PBMCs. Sequenced sample: CD4+ T cells from blood. The receptors come from a human donor with classical Hodgkin lymphoma.

The chain recombines TRBV13 with TRBJ2-7; tentatively, D is TRBD1 or TRBD2 (6 bases each). The germline V gene encodes CDR1 PRHDT and CDR2 FYEKMQ (reference sequence). The CDR3 totals 16 residues. Trimming cost V 0 bases and J 5 bases, with 17 bases left between them. The DNA of the CDR3 is TGTGCCAGCAGCTTAGGACCGGGGGCGCGTCTGAACGAGCAGTACTTC. Amino acid sequence: CASSLGPGARLNEQYF.

The rearrangement uses TRBV5-6 and TRBJ2-5; 7 bases are a match to TRBD1. This CDR3 region has 16 residues. Germline assignment: CDR1 SGHDT and CDR2 YYEEEE. With 4 bases clipped from V and 5 bases from J, the junction kept 14 bases outside the gene matches. The CDR3 region is CASSLTTGIPLETQYF. In nucleotides, the CDR3 is TGTGCCAGCAGCCTCACGACAGGGATCCCATTGGAGACCCAGTACTTC.

The V gene is TRBV7-9, the J gene TRBJ2-3; D gene ambiguous. Deletions cut 2 bases from V and 4 bases from J, with 7 bases between. In germline, CDR1 is SEHNR, CDR2 FQNEAQ (reference sequence). CDR3 size: 13 residues. CDR3 sequence (DNA): TGTGCCAGCAGCTTATATGGAGCAGATACGCAGTATTTT. This translates into CASSLYGADTQYF.

The CDR3 is CASTEGSYNSPLHF. The CDR3 DNA follows: TGCGCCAGCACCGAAGGCTCCTATAATTCACCCCTCCACTTT. The chain uses TRBV5-1 and TRBJ1-6; D gene ambiguous. Germline V gene sequence: CDR1 SGHRS, CDR2 YFSETQ. The CDR3 contains 14 residues. Trimming cost V 6 bases and J 0 bases, with 7 bases left between them. The full variable domain, with the rest looked up from reference TRBV5-1 and TRBJ1-6, is KAGVTQTPRYLIKTRGQQVTLSCSPISGHRSVSWYQQTPGQGLQFLFEYFSETQRNKGNFPGRFSGRQFSNSRSEMNVSTLELGDSALYLCASTEGSYNSPLHFGNGTRLTVT.

In nucleotides, the CDR3 is TGCGCCAGCAGCCAAGAATCCTGGCAGGAGACCCAGTACTTC. Encoded protein: CASSQESWQETQYF. The chain joins TRBV4-3 to TRBJ2-5; D is unclear. Trimming took 0 bases from V and 5 from J, leaving 10 bases between them. There are 14 residues in the CDR3. Germline values: CDR1 LGHNA, CDR2 YSLEER.

The CDR3 nucleotides read TGCAGCGTTGAGGGGGGGCGCAGGGTTGATGAGCAGTTCTTC. Its protein product is CSVEGGRRVDEQFF. The rearrangement joins TRBV29-1 to TRBJ2-1; maybe TRBD2 (7 bases). The CDR3 sequence is 14 residues long. V gave up 3 bases and J gave up 8 bases, with 17 bases separating them. Germline CDR1 SQVTM, CDR2 ANQGSEA.

This chain uses TRBV10-1 with TRBJ1-5; the match to TRBD1 covers 12 bases. Germline lookup yields CDR1 WNHNN and CDR2 SYGVQD (reference sequence). V shed 3 bases and J 1 base; nucleotides not matched to a gene: 7. The CDR3 spans 18 residues. CDR3 in amino acids: CASSDYGTGGWSNQPQHF. In DNA, the CDR3 is TGCGCCAGCAGTGACTACGGGACAGGGGGCTGGAGCAATCAGCCCCAGCATTTT.

The CDR3 protein is CASSSQGDSLHTQYF. CDR3 sequence (DNA): TGTGCCAGCAGTTCGCAGGGGGACTCCCTTCATACGCAGTATTTT. J is TRBJ2-3 and V is TRBV28; a possible D gene is TRBD1 (7 bases). CDR1 and CDR2 (germline): MDHEN, SYDVKM. The CDR3 length is 15 residues. The V and J ends lost 4 bases and 7 bases respectively, with 18 bases between them.

The chain combines TRBV30 with TRBJ2-1, with D hard to call. The CDR3 has 15 amino acids. The germline V gene has CDR1 GTSNPN and CDR2 SVGIG (reference sequence). V lost 3 bases to trimming and J lost 5 bases, with 17 bases between them. The CDR3 DNA reads TGTGCCTGGAGCCCATCTGGTAGCACCGACAATGAGCAGTTCTTC. Translating it yields CAWSPSGSTDNEQFF.